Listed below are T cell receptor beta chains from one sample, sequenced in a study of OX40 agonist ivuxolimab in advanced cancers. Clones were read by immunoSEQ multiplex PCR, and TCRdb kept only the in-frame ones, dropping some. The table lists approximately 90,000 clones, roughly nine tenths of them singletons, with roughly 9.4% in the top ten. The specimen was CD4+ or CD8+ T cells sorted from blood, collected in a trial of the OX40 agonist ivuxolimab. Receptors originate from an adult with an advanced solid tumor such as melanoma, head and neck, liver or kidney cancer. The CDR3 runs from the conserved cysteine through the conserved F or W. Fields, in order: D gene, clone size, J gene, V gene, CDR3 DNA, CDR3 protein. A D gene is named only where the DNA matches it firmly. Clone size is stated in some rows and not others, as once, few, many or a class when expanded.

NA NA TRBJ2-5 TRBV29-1 TGCAGCGTTGAACGGGGGCTGGAGACCCAGTACTTC CSVERGLETQYF
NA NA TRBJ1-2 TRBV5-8 TGTGCCAGCAGCCCGGACTTTTTTAACTATGGCTACACCTTC CASSPDFFNYGYTF
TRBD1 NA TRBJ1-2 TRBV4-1 TGCGCCAGCAGCCAGGACAGGGTGGGAGCCTATGGCTACACCTTC CASSQDRVGAYGYTF
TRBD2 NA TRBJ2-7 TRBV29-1 TGCAGCGTTCGTAGCGGGTCCTACGAGCAGTACTTC CSVRSGSYEQYF
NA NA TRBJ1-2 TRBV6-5 TGTGCCAGCAGTTACTCGGGGGGGATTTATGGCTACACCTTC CASSYSGGIYGYTF
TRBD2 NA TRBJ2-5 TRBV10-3 TGTGCCATCAGTGATTTGCGGGAGCCTTCCGAGACCCAGTACTTC CAISDLREPSETQYF
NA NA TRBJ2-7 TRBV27 TGTGCCAGCAGTTTTGGAGGGCCTCTGGGCGAGCAGTACTTC CASSFGGPLGEQYF
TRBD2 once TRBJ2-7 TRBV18 TGTGCCAGCTCACCTGCCACCCATAGCGGGAGGTGGTATGAGCAGTACTTC CASSPATHSGRWYEQYF
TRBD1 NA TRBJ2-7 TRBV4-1 TGCGCCAGCAGCCGAGAACCGGGACAGGGGGCTTGGGAGCAGTACTTC CASSREPGQGAWEQYF
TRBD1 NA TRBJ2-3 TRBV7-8 TGTGCCAGCAGCCGGGGACAGGGCAGCACAGATACGCAGTATTTT CASSRGQGSTDTQYF
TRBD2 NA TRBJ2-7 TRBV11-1 TGTGCCAGCAGCCCTAGCGGGAACCGGAACGAGCAGTACTTC CASSPSGNRNEQYF
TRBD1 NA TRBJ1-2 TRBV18 TGTGCCAGCTCACCTCGACAGGGATATAACTATGGCTACACCTTC CASSPRQGYNYGYTF
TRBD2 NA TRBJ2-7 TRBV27 TGTGCCAGCAGCCCTAATGGACTAGCGGCCTACGAGCAGTACTTC CASSPNGLAAYEQYF
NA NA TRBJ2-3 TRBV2 TGTGCCAGCAGTGAGGGGGGTGGAGATACGCAGTATTTT CASSEGGGDTQYF
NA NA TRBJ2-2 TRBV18 TGTGCCAGCTCATCGGTCAGCGGGCCAAGCACCGGGGAGCTGTTTTTT CASSSVSGPSTGELFF
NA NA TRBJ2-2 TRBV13 TGTGCCAGCCGCGTCGAGGGACCAACCGGGGAGCTGTTTTTT CASRVEGPTGELFF
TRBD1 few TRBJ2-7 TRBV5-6 TGTGCCAGCAGAGGGGACAGGGACGAGCAGTACTTC CASRGDRDEQYF
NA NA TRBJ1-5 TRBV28 TGTGCCAGCAGTTCCTACGGGGGTAGCAATCAGCCCCAGCATTTT CASSSYGGSNQPQHF
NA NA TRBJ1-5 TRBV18 TGTGCCAGCTCACAGGGGTATAGCAATCAGCCCCAGCATTTT CASSQGYSNQPQHF
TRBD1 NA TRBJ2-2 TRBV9 TGTGCCAGCAGCCCCCGGGACAGTGGCACCGGGGAGCTGTTTTTT CASSPRDSGTGELFF
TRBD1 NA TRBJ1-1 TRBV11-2 TGTGCCAGCAGCTTAATGGCAGGGGGATGGAACACTGAAGCTTTCTTT CASSLMAGGWNTEAFF
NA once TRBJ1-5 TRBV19 TGTGCCAGTAGTATGAGGGGGGTTGAGGGCAATCAGCCCCAGCATTTT CASSMRGVEGNQPQHF
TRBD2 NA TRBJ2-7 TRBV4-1 TGCGCCAGCAGCCACGGGGGGCTAGCGGGGACTTGGGAGCAGTACTTC CASSHGGLAGTWEQYF
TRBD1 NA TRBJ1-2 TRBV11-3 TGTGCCAGCAGCTTAGAGGAGAGCGACAGGGCGCATGGCTACACCTTC CASSLEESDRAHGYTF
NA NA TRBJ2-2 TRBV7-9 TGTGCCAGCAGCTGGCCCCGGGAAGAAGCGAACACCGGGGAGCTGTTTTTT CASSWPREEANTGELFF
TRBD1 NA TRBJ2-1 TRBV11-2 TGTGCCAGCAGCGTCTACAGGGGTAATGAGCAGTTCTTC CASSVYRGNEQFF
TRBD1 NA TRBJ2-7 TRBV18 TGTGCCAGCTCACCTAGGCAGGGGGTGAATCACGAGCAGTACTTC CASSPRQGVNHEQYF
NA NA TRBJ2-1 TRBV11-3 TGTGCCAGCAGCTTAGGGGCAGGCGAATCCTACAATGAGCAGTTCTTC CASSLGAGESYNEQFF
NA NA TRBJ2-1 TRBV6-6 TGTGCCAGCAGTTACTCGGCCCAGTACAATGAGCAGTTCTTC CASSYSAQYNEQFF
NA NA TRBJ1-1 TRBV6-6 TGTGCCAGCAGTTACGCGGGGAGCACTGAAGCTTTCTTT CASSYAGSTEAFF
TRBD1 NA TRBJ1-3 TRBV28 TGTGCCAGCAGTTTATATAGACAGGGAACCCCTCTCTCTGGAAACACCATATATTTT CASSLYRQGTPLSGNTIYF
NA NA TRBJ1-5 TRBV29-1 TGCAGCGTCGGGAAGGGTTATAGCAATCAGCCCCAGCATTTT CSVGKGYSNQPQHF
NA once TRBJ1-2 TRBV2 TGTGCCAGCAGTGGCCTACGGGGAGGGGGAAGGATATATGGCTACACCTTC CASSGLRGGGRIYGYTF
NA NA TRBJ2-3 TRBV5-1 TGCGCCAGCAGCTTGGACTTAGGCACAGATACGCAGTATTTT CASSLDLGTDTQYF
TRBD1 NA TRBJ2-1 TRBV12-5 TGTGCTAGTGGTTTGGTACTAGGACAGGGGTACTACAATGAGCAGTTCTTC CASGLVLGQGYYNEQFF
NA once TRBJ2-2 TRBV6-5 TGTGCCAGCAGTTCGGGGAGGAACACCGGGGAGCTGTTTTTT CASSSGRNTGELFF
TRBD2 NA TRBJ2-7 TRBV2 TGTGCCAGCAGTGAAAGGACTAGCGGGAGAGTTCCCCCTTACTTC CASSERTSGRVPPYF
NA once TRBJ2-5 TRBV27 TGTGCCAGCAGTGCATCTAGCGTACAAGAGACCCAGTACTTC CASSASSVQETQYF
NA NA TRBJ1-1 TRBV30 TGTGCCTGGCTGTTGGGAAGACAAAACACTGAAGCTTTCTTT CAWLLGRQNTEAFF
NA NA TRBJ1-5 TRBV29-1 TGCAGCGTTGGGGCCAGGGATCAGCCCCAGCATTTT CSVGARDQPQHF
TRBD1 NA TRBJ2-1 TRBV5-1 TGCGCCAGCAGCTTGGGACAGGGGCCGGCCTACAATGAGCAGTTCTTC CASSLGQGPAYNEQFF
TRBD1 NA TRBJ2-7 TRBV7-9 TGTGCCAGCAGCTTAGAGTGGACAGGGGACGAGCAGTACTTC CASSLEWTGDEQYF
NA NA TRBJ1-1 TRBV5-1 TGCGCCAGCAGCTTGGGGGGGATGAACACTGAAGCTTTCTTT CASSLGGMNTEAFF
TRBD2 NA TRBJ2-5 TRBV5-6 TGTGCCAGCAGCTCTCCGGGACTAGCGGACCAAGAGACCCAGTACTTC CASSSPGLADQETQYF
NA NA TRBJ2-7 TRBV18 TGTGCCAGCTCACCGGTGGAATACGAGCAGTACTTC CASSPVEYEQYF
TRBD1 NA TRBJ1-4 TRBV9 TGTGCCAGCAGCAAGCAGGGGGCCCTGATTGAAAAACTGTTTTTT CASSKQGALIEKLFF
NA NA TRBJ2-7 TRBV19 TGTGCCAGTAGTACGGACTACGAGCAGTACTTC CASSTDYEQYF
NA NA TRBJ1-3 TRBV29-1 TGCAGCGTTGGGTCCCGAGGGGACGGAAACACCATATATTTT CSVGSRGDGNTIYF
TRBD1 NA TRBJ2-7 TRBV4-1 TGCGCCAGCAGTCCTCGAGGACAGGGAGCGCAGGACGAGCAGTACTTC CASSPRGQGAQDEQYF
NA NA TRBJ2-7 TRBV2 TGTGCCAGCACCACCTCCGGGACCGTGGGCTACGAGCAGTACTTC CASTTSGTVGYEQYF
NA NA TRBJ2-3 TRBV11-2 TGTGCCAGCAGCTTAATCTGGGAGTTCGGCACAGATACGCAGTATTTT CASSLIWEFGTDTQYF
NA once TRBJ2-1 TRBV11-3 TGTGCCAGCAGCTTAGGATCCATTCGAATCTACAATGAGCAGTTCTTC CASSLGSIRIYNEQFF
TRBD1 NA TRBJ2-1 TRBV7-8 TGTGCCAGCAGCTTATACCGGGACAGGGATCACAATGAGCAGTTCTTC CASSLYRDRDHNEQFF
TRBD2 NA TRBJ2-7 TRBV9 TGTGCCAGCGCCGCCAGCGGGAGGGCCGACGAGCAGTACTTC CASAASGRADEQYF
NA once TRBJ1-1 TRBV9 TGTGCCAGCAAGAGGGGGGTAGCGAACACTGAAGCTTTCTTT CASKRGVANTEAFF
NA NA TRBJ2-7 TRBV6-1 TGTGCCAGCAGTGAAGGGGGGACGGTAACCGAGCAGTACTTC CASSEGGTVTEQYF
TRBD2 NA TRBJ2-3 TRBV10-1 TGCGCCAGCAGTGAAGGACTAGTAGACACAGATACGCAGTATTTT CASSEGLVDTDTQYF
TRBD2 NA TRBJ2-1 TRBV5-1 TGCGCCAGCAGCTTGTCAACTAGCGGGAGCCTCGATGAGCAGTTCTTC CASSLSTSGSLDEQFF
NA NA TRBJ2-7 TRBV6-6 TGTGCCAGCAGTTACCTTGGACACGGGAGCTCCTACGAGCAGTACTTC CASSYLGHGSSYEQYF